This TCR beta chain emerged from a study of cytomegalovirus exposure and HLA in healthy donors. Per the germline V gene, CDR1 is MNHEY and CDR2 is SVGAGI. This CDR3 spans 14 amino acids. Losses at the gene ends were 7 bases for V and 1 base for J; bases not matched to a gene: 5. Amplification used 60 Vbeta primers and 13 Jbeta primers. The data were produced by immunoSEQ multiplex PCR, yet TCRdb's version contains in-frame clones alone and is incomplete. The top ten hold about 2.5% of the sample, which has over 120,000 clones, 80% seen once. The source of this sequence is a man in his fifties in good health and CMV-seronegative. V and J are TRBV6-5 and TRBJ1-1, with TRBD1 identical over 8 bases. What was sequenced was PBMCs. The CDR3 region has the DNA TGTGCCAGCACCCAGACAGGGGCGAACACTGAAGCTTTCTTT. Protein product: CASTQTGANTEAFF.